This TCR beta chain was found in a study of long-term antiretroviral therapy in people with HIV. Study-wide results and limits: Pre-ART clonal expansions dominated every time point's repertoire. In samples taken after ART, diversity increased but remained below transplant donor control levels.

Survey-level immunoSEQ v3.0 assays were run. Sequencing was directed toward about 35,000-50,000 T-cell genomes in each sample. The repertoire was sequenced with immunoSEQ multiplex PCR; TCRdb's copy has only in-frame clones and lacks some. The sample gives around 29,000 clones, roughly nine tenths of which show up once; 10% to 15% is in the top ten. V was pared by 1 base and J by 3 bases, with 13 bases between. In germline, CDR1 is SGDLS, CDR2 YYNGEE. The length of the CDR3 is 15 residues. Turning to this clone: No antigen is known for it.

This clonotype originated in a man aged 18 to 29 with HIV. The gene calls are TRBV9 and TRBJ2-5; tentative D call: TRBD2 (6 bases). The material was unsorted PBMCs, obtained 1.1 years after starting antiretroviral therapy. CDR3 nucleotides: TGTGCCAGCAGCGTAAGCCCTAGCGTTGAAGAGACCCAGTACTTC. Translation: CASSVSPSVEETQYF.